The clone carrying this T cell receptor (beta chain) occurred a few times. The data are from a study of CD8 T cells in Susac syndrome. CDR3 length equals 16 residues. J gave up 2 bases and V 3 bases, and 5 bases lay outside the gene matches. Germline V gene sequence: CDR1 SGHVS, CDR2 FNYEAQ. With random hexamers, reverse transcription was performed on 0.5 to 1 ug of RNA. Amplification of TCR beta CDR3 across 54 Vbeta and 13 Jbeta was performed with immunoSEQ multiplex PCR. TCRdb re-analysed the immunoSEQ multiplex PCR reads in MiXCR, keeping a single row per CDR3 protein. The sample includes some 120,000 distinct CDR3 sequences, approximately 93% of them seen just once. Negative isolation was used for CD8+ and CD4+ T cells, and FACS enrichment was applied to TEMRA cells.

The chain employs TRBV7-6 and TRBJ2-2; 8 nucleotides line up with TRBD1. Sequenced material: CD8+ T cells from PBMCs. The receptor comes from a human donor with multiple sclerosis. The CDR3 DNA is TGTGCCAGCAGCTTCCCCGGACAGGGAAACACCGGGGAGCTGTTTTTT. This gives the protein CASSFPGQGNTGELFF.